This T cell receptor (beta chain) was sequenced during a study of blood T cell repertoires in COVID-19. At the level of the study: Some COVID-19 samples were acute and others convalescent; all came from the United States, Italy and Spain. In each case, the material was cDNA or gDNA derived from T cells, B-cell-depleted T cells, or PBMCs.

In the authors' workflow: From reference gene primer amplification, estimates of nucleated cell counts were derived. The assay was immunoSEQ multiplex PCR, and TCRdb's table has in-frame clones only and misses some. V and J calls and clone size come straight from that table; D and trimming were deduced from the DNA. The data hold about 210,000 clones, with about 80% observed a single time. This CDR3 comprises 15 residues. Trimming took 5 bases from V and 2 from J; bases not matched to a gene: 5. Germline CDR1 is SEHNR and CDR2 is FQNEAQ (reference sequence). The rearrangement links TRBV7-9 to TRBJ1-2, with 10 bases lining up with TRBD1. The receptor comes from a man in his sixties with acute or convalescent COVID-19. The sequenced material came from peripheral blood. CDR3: CASSPTGGLNYGYTF. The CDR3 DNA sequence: TGTGCCAGCAGCCCGACAGGGGGCTTGAACTATGGCTACACCTTC.